These 6 T cell receptor beta chains were all obtained from the same sample, sequenced in a study of T cells in Graves' hyperthyroidism and ophthalmopathy. The investigators amplified TCR beta CDR3 regions from RNA transcripts. HTBI primers were the set used in a first-round RT-PCR of the TCR CDR3. One entry per CDR3 protein results from TCRdb running MiXCR on the multiplex PCR reads. This repertoire shows some 720,000 distinct CDR3 sequences, about a sixth found once; its top ten account for approximately 8.4%. The sample was blood. The receptors were sampled from a young man with Graves' hyperthyroidism.

V is TRBV11-3 and J is TRBJ2-1; TRBD2 aligns across 7 bases. CDR3 length equals 16 residues. CDR1 and CDR2 from the germline V gene are SGHNT and YENEEA. Germline trimming cut 5 bases from V and 8 bases from J; bases unmatched to any gene: 15. The CDR3, as DNA: TGTGCCAGCAGCCCTGAAGAGGGAGGGCCGAAATATGAGCAGTTCTTC. Its translation is CASSPEEGGPKYEQFF. Full variable domain (remainder filled in from reference TRBV11-3 and TRBJ2-1): EAGVVQSPRYKIIEKKQPVAFWCNPISGHNTLYWYLQNLGQGPELLIRYENEEAVDDSQLPKDRFSAERLKGVDSTLKIQPAELGDSAVYLCASSPEEGGPKYEQFFGPGTRLTVL.

At least ten counts were recorded for this clonotype. The rearrangement uses TRBV30 and TRBJ2-7, with D maybe TRBD2 (5 bases). Trimming shortened V by 3 bases and J by 0 bases, and 9 bases separated the two germline ends. The CDR3 covers 13 residues. Looked up from germline, CDR1 is GTSNPN and CDR2 is SVGIG (reference sequence). Written as DNA, the CDR3 is TGTGCCTGGAGGCCAGCGGTCTCCTACGAGCAGTACTTC. Its translation is CAWRPAVSYEQYF.

The chain has TRBV5-1 and TRBJ2-3; D perhaps matches TRBD2 (5 bases). The CDR3 has 15 amino acids. Germline V gene data show CDR1 as SGHRS and CDR2 as YFSETQ. The ends were cut back, 0 bases at V and 5 bases at J, with 13 bases in the middle. The CDR3 bases are TGCGCCAGCAGCTTGGTCGGGGTTAACAGAGATACGCAGTATTTT. It codes for CASSLVGVNRDTQYF.

The genes are TRBV19 and TRBJ2-7; 10 positions agree with TRBD1. CDR1 LNHDA and CDR2 SQIVND come from the germline V gene (reference sequence). CDR3 length equals 14 residues. The V and J ends lost 6 bases and 6 bases, in that order; junction bases with no gene match: 8. CDR3 in amino acids: CASRAGTGATEQYF. CDR3 coding DNA: TGTGCCAGTAGAGCCGGGACAGGGGCCACCGAGCAGTACTTC.

The J gene is TRBJ1-2, the V gene TRBV2, with a weak D call TRBD1 (5 bases). The CDR3 has 14 amino acids. The germline V gene has CDR1 SNHLY and CDR2 FYNNEI. V gave up 6 bases and J gave up 8 bases, with 19 bases separating them. The chain's CDR3 is CASRPRGGYWGYTF. The CDR3 nucleotides read TGTGCCAGCAGACCTCGGGGGGGGTATTGGGGCTACACCTTC.

The chain carries TRBV7-3 and TRBJ2-3, with D perhaps being TRBD1 or TRBD2 (5 bases each). V dropped 1 base and J dropped 4 bases, with 15 bases sitting between them. The CDR3 is made up of 16 amino acids. CDR1 and CDR2 from the germline V gene are SGHTA and FQGTGA. CDR3 region: CASSLRSGQTADTQYF. The CDR3 DNA is TGTGCCAGCAGCTTAAGGAGCGGACAAACGGCAGATACGCAGTATTTT. Combining the CDR3 with reference TRBV7-3 and TRBJ2-3 gives the whole variable domain GAGVSQTPSNKVTEKGKYVELRCDPISGHTALYWYRQSLGQGPEFLIYFQGTGAADDSGLPNDRFFAVRPEGSVSTLKIQRTERGDSAVYLCASSLRSGQTADTQYFGPGTRLTVL.